This T cell receptor beta chain was sequenced during a study of beta chain features in type 1 diabetes. Study-wide points: Researchers reported that naive, central memory and Treg TCRB repertoires appeared more similar in patients than in healthy donors. VDJ junctions sequenced from type 1 diabetes patients showed fewer insertions and more deletions.

There are a few counts of this clone. The antigen remains unidentified. The CDR3 totals 12 residues. Germline V gene data show CDR1 as WSHSY and CDR2 as SAAADI. V was shortened by 4 bases and J by 7 bases, with 11 bases between the two germline ends. Of the isolated RNA, all was reverse transcribed, and so the sequenced material was expressed TCRB transcripts. Generated by immunoSEQ multiplex PCR, the TCRdb table keeps only in-frame clones and is missing some. Of over 700,000 clones detected, under 20% appear once; the ten largest clones hold 0.023%. One heparinised blood draw averaging approximately 0.11 L was given by each donor. Central memory, naive, regulatory and stem cell-like memory CD4+ cells were sorted by CD45RO/CCR7/CD25/CD127/CD95/CD27.

The sequenced material came from naive CD4+ T cells from blood. This TCR came from a woman aged 18-29 years in good health. The chain carries TRBV10-2 and TRBJ2-7; the D is unclear. The CDR3 is CASSGTVTEQYF. The DNA of the CDR3 is TGCGCCAGCAGTGGGACCGTTACGGAGCAGTACTTC.